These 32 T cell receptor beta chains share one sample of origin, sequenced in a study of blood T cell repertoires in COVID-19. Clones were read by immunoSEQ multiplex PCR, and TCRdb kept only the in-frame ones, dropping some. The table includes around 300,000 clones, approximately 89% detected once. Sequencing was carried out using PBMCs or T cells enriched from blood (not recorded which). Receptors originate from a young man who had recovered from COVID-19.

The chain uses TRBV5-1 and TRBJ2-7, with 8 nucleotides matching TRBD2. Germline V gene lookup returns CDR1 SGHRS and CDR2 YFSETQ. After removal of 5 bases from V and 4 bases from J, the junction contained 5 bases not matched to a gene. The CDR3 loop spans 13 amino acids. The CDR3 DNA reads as TGCGCCAGCAGATCGGGACTAGTGTACGAGCAGTACTTC. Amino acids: CASRSGLVYEQYF.

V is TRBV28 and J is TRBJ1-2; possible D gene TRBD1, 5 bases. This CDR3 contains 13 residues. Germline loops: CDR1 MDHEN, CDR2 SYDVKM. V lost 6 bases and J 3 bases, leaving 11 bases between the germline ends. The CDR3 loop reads CASSLGPDYGYTF. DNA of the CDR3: TGTGCCAGCAGCCTGGGGCCGGACTATGGCTACACCTTC.

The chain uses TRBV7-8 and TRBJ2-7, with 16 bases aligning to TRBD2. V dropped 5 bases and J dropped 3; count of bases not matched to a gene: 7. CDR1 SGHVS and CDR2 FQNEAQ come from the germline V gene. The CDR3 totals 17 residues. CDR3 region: CASSPGTSGGAVYEQYF. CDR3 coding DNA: TGTGCCAGCAGCCCCGGGACTAGCGGGGGGGCCGTCTACGAGCAGTACTTC.

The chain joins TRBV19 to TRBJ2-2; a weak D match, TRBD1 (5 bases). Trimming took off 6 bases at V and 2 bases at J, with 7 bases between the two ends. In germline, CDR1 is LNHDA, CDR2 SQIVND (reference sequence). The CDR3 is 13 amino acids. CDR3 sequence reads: CASRGANTGELFF. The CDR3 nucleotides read TGTGCCAGTAGAGGGGCAAACACCGGGGAGCTGTTTTTT.

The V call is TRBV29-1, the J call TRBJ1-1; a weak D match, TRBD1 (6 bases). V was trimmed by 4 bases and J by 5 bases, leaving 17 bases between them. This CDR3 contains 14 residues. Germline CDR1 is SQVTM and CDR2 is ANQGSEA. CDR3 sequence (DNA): TGCAGCGTTGGGGCGAGGGGGTCGGTGACTGAAGCTTTCTTT. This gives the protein CSVGARGSVTEAFF.

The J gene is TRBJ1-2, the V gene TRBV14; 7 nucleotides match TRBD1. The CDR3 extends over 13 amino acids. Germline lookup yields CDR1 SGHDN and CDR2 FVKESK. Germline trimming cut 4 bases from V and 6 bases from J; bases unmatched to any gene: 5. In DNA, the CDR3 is TGTGCCAGCAGCCCACGGGACAGTGATGGCTACACCTTC. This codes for CASSPRDSDGYTF.

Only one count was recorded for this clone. The CDR3, as DNA: TGTGCCACCGCAGGGGGGAGCGCCGCCCGGAGGGGTCAGTACTTC. It specifies CATAGGSAARRGQYF. The V gene is TRBV15, the J gene TRBJ2-5; weak D call: TRBD1 (7 bases). Trimming pared 8 bases from V and 11 bases from J, leaving 27 bases between. Germline CDR1 and CDR2: LNHNV and YYDKDF (reference sequence). CDR3 length equals 15 residues.

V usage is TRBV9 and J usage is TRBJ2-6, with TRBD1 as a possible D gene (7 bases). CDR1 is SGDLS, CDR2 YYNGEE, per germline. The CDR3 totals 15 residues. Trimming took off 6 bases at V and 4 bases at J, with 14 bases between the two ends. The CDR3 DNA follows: TGTGCCAGCACCCAGGGGGGACCCGGGGCCAACGTCCTGACTTTC. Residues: CASTQGGPGANVLTF. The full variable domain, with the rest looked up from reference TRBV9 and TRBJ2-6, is DSGVTQTPKHLITATGQRVTLRCSPRSGDLSVYWYQQSLDQGLQFLIQYYNGEERAKGNILERFSAQQFPDLHSELNLSSLELGDSALYFCASTQGGPGANVLTFGAGSRLTVL.

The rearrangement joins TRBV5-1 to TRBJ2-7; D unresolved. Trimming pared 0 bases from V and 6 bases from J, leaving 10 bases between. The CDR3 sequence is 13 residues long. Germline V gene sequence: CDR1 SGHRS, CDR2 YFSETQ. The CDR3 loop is CASSLDLESEQYF. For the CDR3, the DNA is TGCGCCAGCAGCTTGGACCTAGAATCCGAGCAGTACTTC.

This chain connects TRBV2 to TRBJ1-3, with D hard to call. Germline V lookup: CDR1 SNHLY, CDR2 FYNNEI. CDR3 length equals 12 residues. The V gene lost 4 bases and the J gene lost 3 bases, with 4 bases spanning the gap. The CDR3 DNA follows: TGTGCCAGCAGTGCCAATGGAAACACCATATATTTT. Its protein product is CASSANGNTIYF.

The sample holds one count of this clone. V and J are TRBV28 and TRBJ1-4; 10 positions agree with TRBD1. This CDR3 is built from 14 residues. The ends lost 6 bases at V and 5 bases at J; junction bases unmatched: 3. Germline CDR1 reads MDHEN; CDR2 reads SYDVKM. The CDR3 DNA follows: TGTGCCAGCAGCCCGGACAGGGGGAATGAAAAACTGTTTTTT. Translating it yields CASSPDRGNEKLFF.

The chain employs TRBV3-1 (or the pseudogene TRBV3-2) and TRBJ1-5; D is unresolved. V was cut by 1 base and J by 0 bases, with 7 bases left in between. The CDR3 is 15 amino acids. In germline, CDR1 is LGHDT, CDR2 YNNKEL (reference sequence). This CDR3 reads CASSQVFSSNQPQHF. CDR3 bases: TGTGCCAGCAGCCAAGTATTCTCTAGCAATCAGCCCCAGCATTTT.

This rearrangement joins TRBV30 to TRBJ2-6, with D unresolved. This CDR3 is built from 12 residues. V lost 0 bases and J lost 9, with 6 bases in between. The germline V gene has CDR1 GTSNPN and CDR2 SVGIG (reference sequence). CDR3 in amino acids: CAWSVIINVLTF. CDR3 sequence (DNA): TGTGCCTGGAGTGTTATTATCAACGTCCTGACTTTC.

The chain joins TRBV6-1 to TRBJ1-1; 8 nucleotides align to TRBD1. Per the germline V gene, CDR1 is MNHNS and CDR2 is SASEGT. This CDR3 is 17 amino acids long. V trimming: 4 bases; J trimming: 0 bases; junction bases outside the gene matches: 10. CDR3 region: CASSVDRGIVMNTEAFF. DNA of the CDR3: TGTGCCAGCAGTGTTGACAGGGGTATAGTAATGAACACTGAAGCTTTCTTT.

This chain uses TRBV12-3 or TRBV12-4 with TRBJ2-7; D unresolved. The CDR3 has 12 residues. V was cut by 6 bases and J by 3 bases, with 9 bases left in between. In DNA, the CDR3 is TGTGCCAGCAGCGAGACTTACTACGAGCAGTACTTC. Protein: CASSETYYEQYF.

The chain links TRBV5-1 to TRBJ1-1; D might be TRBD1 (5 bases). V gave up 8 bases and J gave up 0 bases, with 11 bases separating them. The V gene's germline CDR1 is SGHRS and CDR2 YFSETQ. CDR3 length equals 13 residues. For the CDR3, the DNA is TGCGCCAGTCGGGGGGTAATGAACACTGAAGCTTTCTTT. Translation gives CASRGVMNTEAFF.

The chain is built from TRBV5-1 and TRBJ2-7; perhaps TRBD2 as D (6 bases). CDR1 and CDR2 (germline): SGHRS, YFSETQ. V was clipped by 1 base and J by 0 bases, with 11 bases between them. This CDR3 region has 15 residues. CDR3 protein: CASSLWDLSSYEQYF. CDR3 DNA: TGCGCCAGCAGCTTGTGGGACTTGAGCTCCTACGAGCAGTACTTC.

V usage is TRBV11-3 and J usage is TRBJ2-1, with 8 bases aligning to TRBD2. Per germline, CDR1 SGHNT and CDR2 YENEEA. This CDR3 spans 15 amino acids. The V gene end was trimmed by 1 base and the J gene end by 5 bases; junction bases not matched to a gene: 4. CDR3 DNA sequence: TGTGCCAGCAGCTTAGTAGCGGGGAGTAACAATGAGCAGTTCTTC. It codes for CASSLVAGSNNEQFF.

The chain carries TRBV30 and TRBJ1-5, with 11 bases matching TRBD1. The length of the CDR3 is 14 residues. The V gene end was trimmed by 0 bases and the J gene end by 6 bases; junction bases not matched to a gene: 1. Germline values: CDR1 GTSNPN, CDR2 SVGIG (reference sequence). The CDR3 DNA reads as TGTGCCTGGAGTGTAGGGACAGGGGGTCAGCCCCAGCATTTT. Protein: CAWSVGTGGQPQHF.

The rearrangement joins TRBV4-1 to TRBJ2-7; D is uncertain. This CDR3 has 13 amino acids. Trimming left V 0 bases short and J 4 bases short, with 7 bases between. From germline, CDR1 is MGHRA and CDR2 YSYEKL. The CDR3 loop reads CASSQDFSYEQYF. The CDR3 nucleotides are TGCGCCAGCAGCCAAGATTTTTCTTACGAGCAGTACTTC.

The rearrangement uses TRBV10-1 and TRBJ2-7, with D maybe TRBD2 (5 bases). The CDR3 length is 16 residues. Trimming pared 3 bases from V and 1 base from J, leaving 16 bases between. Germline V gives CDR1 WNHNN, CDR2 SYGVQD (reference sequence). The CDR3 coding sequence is TGCGCCAGCAGTGATAGCTTAGCGCCGTTATCCTACGAGCAGTACTTC. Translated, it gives CASSDSLAPLSYEQYF.

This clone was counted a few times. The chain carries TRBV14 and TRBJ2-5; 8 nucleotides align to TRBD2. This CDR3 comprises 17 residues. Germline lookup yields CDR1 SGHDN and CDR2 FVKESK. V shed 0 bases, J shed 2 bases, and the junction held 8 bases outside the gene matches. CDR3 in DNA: TGTGCCAGCAGCCAAGATGCCGGCGGGGGGCCTCAAGAGACCCAGTACTTC. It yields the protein CASSQDAGGGPQETQYF.

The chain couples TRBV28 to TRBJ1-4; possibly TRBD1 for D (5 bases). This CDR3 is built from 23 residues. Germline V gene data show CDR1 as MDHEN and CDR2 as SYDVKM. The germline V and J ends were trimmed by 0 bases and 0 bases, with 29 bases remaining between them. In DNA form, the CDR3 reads TGTGCCAGCAGTTTATGGACGGGCGGGGGGGTAGGAGGAGATATGGCAACTAATGAAAAACTGTTTTTT. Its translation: CASSLWTGGGVGGDMATNEKLFF.

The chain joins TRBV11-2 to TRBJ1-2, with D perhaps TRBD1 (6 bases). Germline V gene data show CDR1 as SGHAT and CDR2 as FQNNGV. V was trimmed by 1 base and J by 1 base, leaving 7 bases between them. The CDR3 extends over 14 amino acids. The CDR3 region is CASSLGTVNYGYTF. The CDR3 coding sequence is TGTGCCAGCAGCTTAGGGACAGTTAACTATGGCTACACCTTC.

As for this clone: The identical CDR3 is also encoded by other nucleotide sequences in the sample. The CDR3 DNA follows: TGCGCCAGCAGCTCGACAGGGGGTGGTAATTCACCCCTCCACTTT. Protein sequence: CASSSTGGGNSPLHF. This chain joins TRBV5-1 and TRBJ1-6; TRBD1 agrees at 9 bases. Germline trimming cut 3 bases from V and 6 bases from J; bases unmatched to any gene: 4. The CDR3 contains 15 residues. Germline V gene sequence: CDR1 SGHRS, CDR2 YFSETQ.

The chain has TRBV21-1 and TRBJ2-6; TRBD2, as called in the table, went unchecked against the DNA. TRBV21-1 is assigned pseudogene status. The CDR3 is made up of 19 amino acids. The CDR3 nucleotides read TGTGCCGGCGGGGTGCAGTGGACACCCTTTCAACTGGGGGCCAACGTCCTGACTTTC. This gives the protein CAGGVQWTPFQLGANVLTF.

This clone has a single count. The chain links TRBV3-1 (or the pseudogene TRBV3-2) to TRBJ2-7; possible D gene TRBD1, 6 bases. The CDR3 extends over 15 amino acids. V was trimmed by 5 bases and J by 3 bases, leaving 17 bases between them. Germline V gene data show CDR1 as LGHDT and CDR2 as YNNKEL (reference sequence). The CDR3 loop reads CASSARPDSFYEQYF. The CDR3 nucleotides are TGTGCCAGCAGCGCCCGCCCGGACAGTTTCTACGAGCAGTACTTC.

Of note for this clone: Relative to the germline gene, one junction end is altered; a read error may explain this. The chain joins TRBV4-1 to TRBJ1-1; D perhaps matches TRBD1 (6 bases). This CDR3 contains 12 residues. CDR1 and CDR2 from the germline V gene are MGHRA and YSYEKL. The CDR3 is CASRQGGAEAFF. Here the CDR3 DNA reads TGCGCCAGCAGACAAGGGGGGGCTGAAGCTTTCTTT.

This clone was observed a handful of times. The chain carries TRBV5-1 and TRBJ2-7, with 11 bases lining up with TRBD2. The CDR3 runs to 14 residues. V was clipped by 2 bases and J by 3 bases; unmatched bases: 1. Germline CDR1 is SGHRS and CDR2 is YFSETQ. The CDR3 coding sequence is TGCGCCAGCAGCTTCCTAGCGGGGGGCTACGAGCAGTACTTC. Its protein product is CASSFLAGGYEQYF.

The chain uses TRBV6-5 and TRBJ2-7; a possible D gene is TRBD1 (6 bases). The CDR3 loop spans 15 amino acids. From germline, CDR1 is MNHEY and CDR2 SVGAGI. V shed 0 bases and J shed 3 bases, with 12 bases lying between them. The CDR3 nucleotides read TGTGCCAGCAGTTACTCTTTGGGGGCAGACTACGAGCAGTACTTC. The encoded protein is CASSYSLGADYEQYF.

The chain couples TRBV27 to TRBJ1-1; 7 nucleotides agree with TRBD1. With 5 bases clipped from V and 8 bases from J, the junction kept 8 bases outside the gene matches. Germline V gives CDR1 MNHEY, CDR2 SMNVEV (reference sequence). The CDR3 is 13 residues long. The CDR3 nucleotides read TGTGCCAGCAGTGCAAAGACAGGGACCGAAGCTTTCTTT. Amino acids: CASSAKTGTEAFF.

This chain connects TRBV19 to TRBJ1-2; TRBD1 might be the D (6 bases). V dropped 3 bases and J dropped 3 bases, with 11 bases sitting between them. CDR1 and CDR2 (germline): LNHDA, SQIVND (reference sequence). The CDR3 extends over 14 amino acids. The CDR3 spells CASSMNAGDYGYTF. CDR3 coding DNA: TGTGCCAGTAGTATGAATGCAGGGGACTATGGCTACACCTTC.